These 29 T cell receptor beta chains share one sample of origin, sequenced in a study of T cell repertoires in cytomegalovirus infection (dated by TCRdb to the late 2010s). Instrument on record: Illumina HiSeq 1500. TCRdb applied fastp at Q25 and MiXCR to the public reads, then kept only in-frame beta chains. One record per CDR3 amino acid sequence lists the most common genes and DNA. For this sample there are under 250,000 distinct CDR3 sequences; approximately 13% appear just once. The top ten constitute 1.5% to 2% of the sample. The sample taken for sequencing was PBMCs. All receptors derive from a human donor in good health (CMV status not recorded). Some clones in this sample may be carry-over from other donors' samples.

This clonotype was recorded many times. In DNA, the CDR3 is TGTGCCAGCAGCCCCTGGGGGGGGTCTATAAGCACAGATACGCAGTATTTT. Translation: CASSPWGGSISTDTQYF. The V and J genes are TRBV5-6 and TRBJ2-3; 7 bases match TRBD2. CDR3 length equals 17 residues. Germline CDR1 and CDR2: SGHDT and YYEEEE. V dropped 4 bases and J dropped 0; count of bases not matched to a gene: 11.

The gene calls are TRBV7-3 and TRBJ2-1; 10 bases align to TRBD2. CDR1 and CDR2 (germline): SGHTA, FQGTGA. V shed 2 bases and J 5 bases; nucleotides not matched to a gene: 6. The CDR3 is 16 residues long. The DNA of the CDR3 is TGTGCCAGCAGCTTAGCTAGCGGGAGTAACGACAATGAGCAGTTCTTC. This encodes CASSLASGSNDNEQFF.

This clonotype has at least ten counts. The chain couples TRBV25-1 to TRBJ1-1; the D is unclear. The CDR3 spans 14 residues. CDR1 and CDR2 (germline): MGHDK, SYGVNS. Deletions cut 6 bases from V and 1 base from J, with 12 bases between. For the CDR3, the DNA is TGTGCCAGCAGGCAAGACCGAGGGAACACTGAAGCTTTCTTT. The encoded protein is CASRQDRGNTEAFF.

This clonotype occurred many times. CDR3 loop: CASSDSPGAIEAFF. CDR3 in DNA: TGTGCCAGCAGTGACAGCCCAGGTGCTATTGAAGCTTTCTTT. V gene TRBV6-4 combines with J gene TRBJ1-1; D gene unclear. Germline V gene lookup returns CDR1 MRHNA and CDR2 SNTAGT. This CDR3 contains 14 residues. Trimming cost V 2 bases and J 7 bases, with 14 bases left between them.

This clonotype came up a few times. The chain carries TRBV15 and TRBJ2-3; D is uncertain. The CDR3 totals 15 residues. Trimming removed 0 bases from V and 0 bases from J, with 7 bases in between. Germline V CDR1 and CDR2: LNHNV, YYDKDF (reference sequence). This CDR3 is CATSRDRSSTDTQYF. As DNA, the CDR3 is TGTGCCACCAGCAGAGATAGGTCTAGCACAGATACGCAGTATTTT.

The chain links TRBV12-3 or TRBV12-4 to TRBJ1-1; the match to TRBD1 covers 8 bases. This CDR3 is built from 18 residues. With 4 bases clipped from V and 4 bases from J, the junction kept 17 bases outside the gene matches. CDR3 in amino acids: CASSSTPGTTGGGTEAFF. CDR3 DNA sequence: TGTGCCAGCAGTTCGACCCCAGGTACCACAGGGGGTGGCACTGAAGCTTTCTTT.

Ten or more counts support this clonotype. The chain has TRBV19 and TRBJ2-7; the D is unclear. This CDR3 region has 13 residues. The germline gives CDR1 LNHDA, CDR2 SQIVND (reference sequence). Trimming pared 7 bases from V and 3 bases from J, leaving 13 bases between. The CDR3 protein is CASIPPVSYEQYF. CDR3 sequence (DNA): TGTGCCAGTATCCCTCCTGTCAGCTACGAGCAGTACTTC.

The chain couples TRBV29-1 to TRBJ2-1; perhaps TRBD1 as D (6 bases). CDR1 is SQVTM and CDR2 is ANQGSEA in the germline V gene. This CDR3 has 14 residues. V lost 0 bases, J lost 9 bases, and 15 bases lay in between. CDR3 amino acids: CSVEDRARGGEQFF. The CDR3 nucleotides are TGCAGCGTTGAAGATCGGGCCAGAGGGGGTGAGCAGTTCTTC.

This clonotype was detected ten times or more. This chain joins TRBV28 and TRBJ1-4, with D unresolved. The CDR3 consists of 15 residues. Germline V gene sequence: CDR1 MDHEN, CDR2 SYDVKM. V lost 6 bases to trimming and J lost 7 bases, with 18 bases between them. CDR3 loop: CASSQTPGDSEKLFF. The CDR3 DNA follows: TGTGCCAGCAGCCAGACCCCCGGGGATTCTGAAAAACTGTTTTTT.

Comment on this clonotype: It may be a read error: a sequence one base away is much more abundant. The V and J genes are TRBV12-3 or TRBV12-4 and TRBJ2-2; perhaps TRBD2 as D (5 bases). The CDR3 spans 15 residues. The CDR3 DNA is TGTGCCAGCAGCTTACGGAGCGTCCAGACCGGGGAGCCGTTTTTT. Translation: CASSLRSVQTGEPFF.

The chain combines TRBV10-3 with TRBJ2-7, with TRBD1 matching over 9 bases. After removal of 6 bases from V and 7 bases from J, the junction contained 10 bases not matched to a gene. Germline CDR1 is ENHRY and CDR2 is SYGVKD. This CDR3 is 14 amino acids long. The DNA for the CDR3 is TGTGCCATCAGCAGGGACAGGGACCGTAGGGAGCAGTACTTC. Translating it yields CAISRDRDRREQYF.

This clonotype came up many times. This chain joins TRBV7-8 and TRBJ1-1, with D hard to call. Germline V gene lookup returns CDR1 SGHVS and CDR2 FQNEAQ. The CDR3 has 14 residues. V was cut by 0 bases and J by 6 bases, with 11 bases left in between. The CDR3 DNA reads TGTGCCAGCAGCTTAGCATTTGAGGAGGCTGAAGCTTTCTTT. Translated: CASSLAFEEAEAFF.

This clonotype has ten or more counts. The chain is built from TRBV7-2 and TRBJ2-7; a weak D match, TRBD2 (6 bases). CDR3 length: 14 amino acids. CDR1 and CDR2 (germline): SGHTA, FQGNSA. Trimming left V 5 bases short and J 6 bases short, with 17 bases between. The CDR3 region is CASSQRWGGAEQYF. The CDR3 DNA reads TGTGCCAGCAGCCAGAGGTGGGGCGGGGCCGAGCAGTACTTC.

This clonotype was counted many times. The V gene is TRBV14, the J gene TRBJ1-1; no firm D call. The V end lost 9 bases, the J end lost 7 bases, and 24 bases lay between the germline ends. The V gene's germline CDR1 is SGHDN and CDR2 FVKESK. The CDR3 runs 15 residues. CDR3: CASTIGPVKFGEAFF. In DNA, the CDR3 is TGTGCCAGTACCATCGGTCCGGTGAAGTTCGGTGAAGCTTTCTTT.

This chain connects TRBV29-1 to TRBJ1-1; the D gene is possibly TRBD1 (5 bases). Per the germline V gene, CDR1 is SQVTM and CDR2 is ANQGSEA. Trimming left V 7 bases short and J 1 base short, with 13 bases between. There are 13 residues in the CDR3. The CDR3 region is CSASTGGNTEAFF. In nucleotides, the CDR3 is TGCAGCGCCAGCACGGGGGGGAACACTGAAGCTTTCTTT.

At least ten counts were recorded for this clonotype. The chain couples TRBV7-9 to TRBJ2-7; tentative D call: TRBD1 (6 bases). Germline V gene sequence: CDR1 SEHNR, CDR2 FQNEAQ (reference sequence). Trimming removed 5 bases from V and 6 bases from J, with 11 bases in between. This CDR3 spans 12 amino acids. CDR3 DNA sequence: TGTGCCAGCAGCGTACAGGGTTTCGAGCAGTACTTC. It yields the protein CASSVQGFEQYF.

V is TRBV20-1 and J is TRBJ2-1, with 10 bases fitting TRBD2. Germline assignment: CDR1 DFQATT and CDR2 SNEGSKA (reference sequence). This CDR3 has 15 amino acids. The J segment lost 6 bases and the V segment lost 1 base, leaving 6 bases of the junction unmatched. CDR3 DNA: TGCAGTGCTAGAGGGGTAGCGGGAGGTTTCAATGAGCAGTTCTTC. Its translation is CSARGVAGGFNEQFF.

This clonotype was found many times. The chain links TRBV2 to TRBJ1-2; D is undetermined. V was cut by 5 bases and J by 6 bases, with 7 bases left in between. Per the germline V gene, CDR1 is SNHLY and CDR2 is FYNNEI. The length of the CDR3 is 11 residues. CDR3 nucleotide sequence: TGTGCCAGCAGTTTGGGTCATGGCTACACCTTC. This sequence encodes CASSLGHGYTF.

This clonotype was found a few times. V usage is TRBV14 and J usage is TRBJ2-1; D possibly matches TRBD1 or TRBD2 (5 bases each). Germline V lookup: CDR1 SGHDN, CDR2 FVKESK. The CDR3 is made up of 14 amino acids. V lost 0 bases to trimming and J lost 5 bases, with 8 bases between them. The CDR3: CASSQDWDHNEQFF. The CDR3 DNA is TGTGCCAGCAGCCAAGATTGGGACCACAATGAGCAGTTCTTC.

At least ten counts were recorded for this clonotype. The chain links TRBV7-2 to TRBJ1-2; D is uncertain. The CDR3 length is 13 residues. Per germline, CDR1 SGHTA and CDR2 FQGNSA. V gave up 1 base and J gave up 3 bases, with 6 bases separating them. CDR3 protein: CASSLDTDYGYTF. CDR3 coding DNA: TGTGCCAGCAGCTTAGATACAGACTATGGCTACACCTTC.

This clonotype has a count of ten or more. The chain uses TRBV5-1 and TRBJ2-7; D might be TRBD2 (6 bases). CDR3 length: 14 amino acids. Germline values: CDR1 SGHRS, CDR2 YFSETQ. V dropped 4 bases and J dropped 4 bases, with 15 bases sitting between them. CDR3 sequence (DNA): TGCGCCAGCAGCCACGGTCTGGGGGGTTACGAGCAGTACTTC. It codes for CASSHGLGGYEQYF.

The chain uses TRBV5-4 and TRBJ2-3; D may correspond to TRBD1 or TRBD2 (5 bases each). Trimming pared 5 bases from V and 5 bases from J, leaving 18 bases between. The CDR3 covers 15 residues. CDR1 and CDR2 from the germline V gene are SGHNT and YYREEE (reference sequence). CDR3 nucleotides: TGTGCCAGCAGAGGACGAGGGGCCTCGGAAGATACGCAGTATTTT. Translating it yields CASRGRGASEDTQYF. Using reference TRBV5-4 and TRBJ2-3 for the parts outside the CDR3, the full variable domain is ETGVTQSPTHLIKTRGQQVTLRCSSQSGHNTVSWYQQALGQGPQFIFQYYREEENGRGNFPPRFSGLQFPNYSSELNVNALELDDSALYLCASRGRGASEDTQYFGPGTRLTVL.

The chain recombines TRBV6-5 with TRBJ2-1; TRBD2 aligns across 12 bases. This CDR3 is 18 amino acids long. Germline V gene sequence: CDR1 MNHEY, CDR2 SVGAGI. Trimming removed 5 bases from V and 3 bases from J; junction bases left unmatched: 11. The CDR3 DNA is TGTGCCAGCAGTAGGGGATCGCTAGCGGGGGGGTTCTACAATGAGCAGTTCTTC. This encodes CASSRGSLAGGFYNEQFF.

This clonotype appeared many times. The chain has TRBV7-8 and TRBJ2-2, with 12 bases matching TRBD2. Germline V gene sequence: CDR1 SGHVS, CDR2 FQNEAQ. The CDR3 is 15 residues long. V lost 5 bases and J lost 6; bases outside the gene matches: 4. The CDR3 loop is CASSPRTSGAGELFF. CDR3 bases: TGTGCCAGCAGCCCAAGGACTAGCGGGGCCGGGGAGCTGTTTTTT.

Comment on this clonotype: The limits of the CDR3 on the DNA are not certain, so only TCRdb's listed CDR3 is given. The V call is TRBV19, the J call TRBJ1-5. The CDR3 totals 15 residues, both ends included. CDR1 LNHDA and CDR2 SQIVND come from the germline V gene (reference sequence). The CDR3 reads CASSISAAKNQPQHF.

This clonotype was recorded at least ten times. CDR3 amino acids: CASSLIPGNQPQHF. The DNA for the CDR3 is TGTGCCAGCAGCTTAATTCCGGGAAACCAGCCCCAGCATTTT. V and J are TRBV7-2 and TRBJ1-5; D gene ambiguous. The germline V and J ends were trimmed by 2 bases and 7 bases, with 12 bases remaining between them. The CDR3 consists of 14 residues. CDR1 and CDR2 from the germline V gene are SGHTA and FQGNSA.

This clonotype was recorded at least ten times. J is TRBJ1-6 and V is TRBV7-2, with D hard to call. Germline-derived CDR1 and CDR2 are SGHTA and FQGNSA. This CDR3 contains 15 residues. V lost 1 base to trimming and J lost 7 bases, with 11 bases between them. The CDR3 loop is CASSLVLEENSPLHF. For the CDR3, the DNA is TGTGCCAGCAGCTTAGTGTTGGAGGAGAATTCACCCCTCCACTTT.

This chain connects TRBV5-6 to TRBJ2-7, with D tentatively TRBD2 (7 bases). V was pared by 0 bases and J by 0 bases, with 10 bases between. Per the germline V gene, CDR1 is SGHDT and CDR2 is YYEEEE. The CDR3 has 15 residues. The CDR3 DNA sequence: TGTGCCAGCAGCTTGGGCGGGGGCCTCTCCTACGAGCAGTACTTC. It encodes CASSLGGGLSYEQYF.

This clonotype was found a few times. CDR3 sequence reads: CSAGTSGKSVQYF. The CDR3, as DNA: TGCAGCGCCGGGACTAGCGGGAAAAGTGTGCAGTACTTC. The J gene is TRBJ2-7, the V gene TRBV29-1; 13 nucleotides match TRBD2. The V and J ends lost 7 bases and 9 bases, in that order; junction bases with no gene match: 9. The CDR3 is made up of 13 amino acids. Per the germline V gene, CDR1 is SQVTM and CDR2 is ANQGSEA.